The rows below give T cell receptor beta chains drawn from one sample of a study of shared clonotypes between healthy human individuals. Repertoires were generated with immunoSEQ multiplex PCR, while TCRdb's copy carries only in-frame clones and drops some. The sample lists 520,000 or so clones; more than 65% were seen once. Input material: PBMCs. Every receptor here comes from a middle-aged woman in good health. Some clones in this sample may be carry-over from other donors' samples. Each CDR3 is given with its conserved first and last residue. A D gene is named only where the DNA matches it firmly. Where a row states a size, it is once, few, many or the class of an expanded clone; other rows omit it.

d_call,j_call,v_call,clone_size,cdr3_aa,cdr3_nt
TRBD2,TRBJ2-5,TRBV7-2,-,CASSFLAGRETQYF,TGTGCCAGCAGCTTCCTAGCGGGCAGGGAGACCCAGTACTTC
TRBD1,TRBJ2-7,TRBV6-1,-,CASCDRAGYEQYF,TGTGCCAGCTGCGACAGGGCCGGCTACGAGCAGTACTTC
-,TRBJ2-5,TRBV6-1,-,CASSESSGHQETQYF,TGTGCCAGCAGTGAATCCAGCGGGCACCAAGAGACCCAGTACTTC
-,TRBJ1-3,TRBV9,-,CASSVGGASSGNTIYF,TGTGCCAGCAGCGTAGGTGGGGCTAGTTCTGGAAACACCATATATTTT
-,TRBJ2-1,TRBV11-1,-,CASSLATGRSYNEQFF,TGTGCCAGCAGCTTAGCAACAGGGAGGTCCTACAATGAGCAGTTCTTC
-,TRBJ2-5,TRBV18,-,CASSRPQGPSETQYF,TGTGCCAGCTCACGCCCACAGGGACCATCGGAGACCCAGTACTTC
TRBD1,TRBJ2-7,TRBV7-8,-,CASSLPGTGGYGTPYEQYF,TGTGCCAGCAGTTTACCCGGGACAGGGGGCTACGGAACCCCCTACGAGCAGTACTTC
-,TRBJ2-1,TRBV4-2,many,CASSQESGLTHDEQFF,TGTGCCAGCAGCCAAGAGTCTGGCCTTACCCACGATGAGCAGTTCTTC
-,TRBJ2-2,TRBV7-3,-,CASSFSSSANTGELFF,TGTGCCAGCAGCTTCTCGTCATCGGCGAACACCGGGGAGCTGTTTTTT
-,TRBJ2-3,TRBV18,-,CASSPLKGTRTGDTQYF,TGTGCCAGCTCACCCCTGAAGGGAACCCGAACGGGAGATACGCAGTATTTT
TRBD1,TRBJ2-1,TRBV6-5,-,CASSSRDRRFYNEQFF,TGTGCCAGCAGTTCCCGGGACAGGAGATTTTACAATGAGCAGTTCTTC
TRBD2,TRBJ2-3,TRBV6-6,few,CASSWGGGGRGDTQYF,TGTGCCAGCAGTTGGGGGGGTGGCGGGAGGGGAGATACGCAGTATTTT
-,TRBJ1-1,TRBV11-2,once,CASSKFVGTEAFF,TGTGCCAGCAGCAAGTTCGTCGGGACTGAAGCTTTCTTT
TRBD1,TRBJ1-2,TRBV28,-,CASTLGQHYGYTF,TGTGCCAGCACCCTGGGACAGCATTATGGCTACACCTTC
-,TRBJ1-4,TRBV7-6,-,CASSHPWGRSNEKLFF,TGTGCCAGCAGCCACCCTTGGGGAAGAAGTAATGAAAAACTGTTTTTT
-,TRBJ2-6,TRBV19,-,CASRNSGANVLTF,TGTGCCAGTAGAAATTCTGGGGCCAACGTCCTGACTTTC
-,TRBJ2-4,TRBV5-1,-,CASSPSPRQGDIQYF,TGCGCCAGCAGCCCCTCACCCCGGCAGGGTGACATTCAGTACTTC
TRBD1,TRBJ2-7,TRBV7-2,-,CASSLRIGGGQDYEQYF,TGTGCCAGCAGCTTAAGGATCGGAGGGGGACAGGATTACGAGCAGTACTTC
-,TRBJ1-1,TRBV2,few,CANSPLNTEAFF,TGTGCCAACAGCCCCTTGAACACTGAAGCTTTCTTT
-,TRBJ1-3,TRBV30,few,CAWSVRGSSGNTIYF,TGTGCCTGGAGTGTACGAGGGAGCTCTGGAAACACCATATATTTT
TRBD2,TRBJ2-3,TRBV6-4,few,CASSVLAGARDTQYF,TGTGCCAGCAGTGTCTTAGCGGGAGCTCGGGATACGCAGTATTTT
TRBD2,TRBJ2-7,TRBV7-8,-,CASSPGGSTYEQYF,TGTGCCAGCAGCCCGGGGGGGTCGACCTACGAGCAGTACTTC
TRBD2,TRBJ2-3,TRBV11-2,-,CASSQGTSASTDTQYF,TGTGCCAGCAGCCAGGGGACTAGCGCCAGCACAGATACGCAGTATTTT
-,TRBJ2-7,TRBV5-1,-,CASSLGRGLEQYF,TGCGCCAGCAGCTTGGGGAGGGGACTCGAGCAGTACTTC
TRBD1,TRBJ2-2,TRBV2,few,CASSGAARGPGELFF,TGTGCCAGCAGTGGGGCGGCCAGGGGGCCCGGGGAGCTGTTTTTT
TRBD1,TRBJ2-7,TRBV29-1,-,CSVEVHVVGQGASIDEQYF,TGCAGCGTTGAAGTCCACGTTGTCGGACAGGGGGCGAGTATCGACGAGCAGTACTTC
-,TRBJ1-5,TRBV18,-,CASSPGLTNQPQHF,TGTGCCAGCTCACCGGGCCTAACTAATCAGCCCCAGCATTTT
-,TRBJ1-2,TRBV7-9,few,CASSFEGGRQGYGYTF,TGTGCCAGCAGCTTTGAGGGAGGTCGGCAGGGCTATGGCTACACCTTC
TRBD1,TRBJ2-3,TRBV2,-,CASRRDRESADTQYF,TGTGCCAGCAGGAGAGACAGGGAGAGTGCAGATACGCAGTATTTT
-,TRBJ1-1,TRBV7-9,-,CATGGVTEAFF,TGTGCCACCGGAGGGGTTACTGAAGCTTTCTTT
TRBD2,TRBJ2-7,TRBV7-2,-,CASSRTGTSGGGEQYF,TGTGCCAGCAGCAGAACCGGGACTAGCGGGGGTGGGGAGCAGTACTTC
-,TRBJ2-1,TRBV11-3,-,CASSLERGGDEQFF,TGTGCCAGCAGCTTAGAGAGAGGAGGGGATGAGCAGTTCTTC
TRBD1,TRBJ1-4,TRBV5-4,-,CASSDGQGGNEKLFF,TGTGCCAGCAGCGACGGACAGGGAGGAAATGAAAAACTGTTTTTT
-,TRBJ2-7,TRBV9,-,CASSVAVRDEQYF,TGTGCCAGCAGCGTCGCCGTTCGGGACGAGCAGTACTTC
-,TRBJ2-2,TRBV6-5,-,CASRTDSIPGELFF,TGTGCCAGCAGAACGGACAGCATCCCCGGGGAGCTGTTTTTT
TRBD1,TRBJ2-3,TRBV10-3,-,CAITPTQGRSTDTQYF,TGTGCCATTACCCCTACACAGGGGAGAAGCACAGATACGCAGTATTTT
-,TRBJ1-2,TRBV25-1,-,CASSDEGDYGYTF,TGTGCCAGCAGTGACGAAGGAGACTATGGCTACACCTTC
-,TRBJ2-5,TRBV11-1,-,CASSLSGRRETQYF,TGTGCCAGCAGCTTATCGGGACGCCGAGAGACCCAGTACTTC
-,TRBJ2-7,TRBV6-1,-,CASSELFYLSYEQYF,TGTGCCAGCAGTGAATTGTTTTACTTGAGCTACGAGCAGTACTTC
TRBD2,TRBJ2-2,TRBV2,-,CASSDSGGLAGAVGELFF,TGTGCCAGCAGTGATTCAGGTGGACTAGCGGGAGCCGTCGGGGAGCTGTTTTTT
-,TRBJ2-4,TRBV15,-,CATSRSRVLTNIQYF,TGTGCCACCAGCAGGTCGAGGGTCCTAACAAACATTCAGTACTTC
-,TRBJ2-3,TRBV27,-,CASSPKRSTDTQYF,TGTGCCAGCAGCCCTAAACGAAGCACAGATACGCAGTATTTT
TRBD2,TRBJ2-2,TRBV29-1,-,CSVRTSGDTGELFF,TGCAGCGTGCGGACTAGCGGAGACACCGGGGAGCTGTTTTTT
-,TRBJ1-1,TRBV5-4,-,CASSLASMNTEAFF,TGTGCCAGCAGCTTGGCCAGCATGAACACTGAAGCTTTCTTT
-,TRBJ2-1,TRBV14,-,CASSRLLGRGGGEWQFF,TGTGCCAGCAGCCGATTGCTAGGAAGAGGAGGGGGGGAATGGCAGTTCTTC
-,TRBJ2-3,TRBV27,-,CACSGPRTDTQYF,TGTGCCTGCTCGGGACCGCGCACAGATACGCAGTATTTT
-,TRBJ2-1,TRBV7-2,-,CASSLYGSQFF,TGTGCCAGCAGCTTATATGGCTCGCAGTTCTTC
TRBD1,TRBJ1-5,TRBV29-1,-,CSVVLQGANQPQHF,TGCAGCGTTGTTTTGCAGGGGGCTAATCAGCCCCAGCATTTT
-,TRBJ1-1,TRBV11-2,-,CASSLRRENTEAFF,TGTGCCAGCAGCTTGAGGCGGGAGAACACTGAAGCTTTCTTT
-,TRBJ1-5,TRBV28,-,CASSLNQGGQPQHF,TGTGCCAGCAGTTTAAACCAGGGCGGGCAGCCCCAGCATTTT
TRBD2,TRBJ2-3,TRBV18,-,CASSPNLGTSGTDTQYF,TGTGCCAGCTCACCGAATTTAGGGACTAGCGGCACAGATACGCAGTATTTT
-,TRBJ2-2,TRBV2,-,CASRADMNTGELFF,TGTGCCAGCAGGGCCGACATGAACACCGGGGAGCTGTTTTTT
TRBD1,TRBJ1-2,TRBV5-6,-,CASSSPGQEGYGYTF,TGTGCCAGCAGCTCCCCGGGACAGGAGGGCTATGGCTACACCTTC
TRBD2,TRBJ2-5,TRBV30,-,CAWSNLLADETQYF,TGTGCCTGGAGTAATCTACTAGCGGACGAGACCCAGTACTTC
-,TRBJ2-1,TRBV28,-,CASTMTGGGGYNEQFF,TGTGCCAGCACCATGACTGGGGGAGGGGGGTACAATGAGCAGTTCTTC
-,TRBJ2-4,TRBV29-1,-,CSVGQEGNIQYF,TGCAGCGTTGGGCAGGAGGGGAACATTCAGTACTTC
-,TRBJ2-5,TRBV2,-,CASSDQGIPRGGRQETQYF,TGTGCCAGCAGTGATCAGGGGATACCCCGCGGAGGGCGGCAAGAGACCCAGTACTTC
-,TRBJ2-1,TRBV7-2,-,CASSFSGGQFF,TGTGCCAGCAGCTTCTCAGGAGGGCAGTTCTTC
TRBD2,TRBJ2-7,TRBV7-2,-,CASSLRAGVGSYEQYF,TGTGCCAGCAGCTTAAGGGCGGGAGTGGGGTCTTACGAGCAGTACTTC